Described below is a single TCR beta chain sequence and its context. V gave up 7 bases and J gave up 4 bases, with 16 bases separating them. CDR1 is MNHEY, CDR2 SVGAGI, per germline. The CDR3 runs to 14 residues. The time point: baseline pretreatment blood. The treatment is: 15 Gy SBRT to primary tumor, nephrectomy 4 weeks later. Using immunoSEQ multiplex PCR, the repertoire was profiled, and TCRdb retains in-frame clones only, with some absent. The data show roughly 120,000 clones, roughly 85% seen once. This record comes from a study of radiation and T cells in renal cell carcinoma. The rearrangement joins TRBV6-5 to TRBJ1-2; D is unclear. Sample: blood, taken from a patient whose treatment included radiotherapy and nephrectomy. The receptor was isolated from a woman aged 60 to 75 with renal cell carcinoma. CDR3 bases: TGTGCCAGCACCCAAAGGGTAGGCTTCTATGGCTACACCTTC. Protein: CASTQRVGFYGYTF.